The clone carrying this TCR beta chain has only a few counts. A much more abundant neighbour one base away suggests this may be a read error. This sample is part of a study of regulatory T cells in long-lasting Graves disease. Investigators prepared the TCR beta libraries by applying iRepertoire HTBI primers and Arm-PCR of CDR3 regions. TCRdb ran MiXCR on the multiplex PCR reads and lists one entry per CDR3 protein. The sample includes hundreds of thousands of distinct CDR3 sequences, around 20% of them seen just once. Time point of the sample: persistent/refractory GD, antithyroid drugs over 5 years with positive TRAb. Preparation of the TCR library used RNA extracted from PBMCs. The guidelines of the American Thyroid Association were the basis for diagnosing Graves' disease. CDR3 length equals 12 residues. Looked up from germline, CDR1 is ENHRY and CDR2 is SYGVKD.

This chain joins TRBV10-3 and TRBJ2-7; TRBD1 is a possible D gene (6 bases). The specimen was peripheral blood mononuclear cells (PBMCs), collected when the disease was refractory, from a patient treated with antithyroid drugs. This sequence originates from a female donor with Graves disease. The CDR3 reads CAVRDNGVEQYF. CDR3 nucleotide sequence: TGTGCCGTCAGGGACAACGGTGTGGAGCAGTACTTC.